These 12 T cell receptor beta chains were sequenced from one sample in a study of naive and memory T cell subsets. Both TRBC1 and TRBC2 were covered by a beta constant-region primer of two equimolar oligonucleotides. The ligated cDNA underwent four PCR rounds using SP2 and nested alpha and beta constant-region primers. TCRdb ran MiXCR on the UMI-ligation and nested PCR reads and lists one entry per CDR3 protein. The table has roughly 92,000 distinct CDR3 sequences, approximately 10% seen once. Their antigens remain unidentified. Study outcomes and limitations: Especially in CD8 cells, naive repertoires contained a few larger clonotypes, possibly CD45RA-re-expressing memory cells.

The sample comprised naive CD4+ T cells from blood. The receptor source for this set is a human donor in good health.

This clonotype was seen a few times. The gene calls are TRBV6-2 or TRBV6-3 and TRBJ2-5; no reliable D call. The CDR3 sequence is 14 residues long. Germline-derived CDR1 and CDR2 are MNHEY and SVGEGT. V lost 3 bases, J lost 2 bases, and 10 bases lay in between. The CDR3 protein is CASSYLSIQETQYF. The DNA for the CDR3 is TGTGCCAGCAGTTATCTCTCCATTCAAGAGACCCAGTACTTC.

Only a few counts were recorded for this clonotype. The V and J genes are TRBV7-3 and TRBJ2-3, with 10 positions matching TRBD1. This CDR3 is 15 amino acids long. In germline, CDR1 is SGHTA, CDR2 FQGTGA. The ends lost 2 bases at V and 5 bases at J; junction bases unmatched: 4. For the CDR3, the DNA is TGTGCCAGCAGCTTACGGACAGGGGGAGAAGATACGCAGTATTTT. Its translation: CASSLRTGGEDTQYF.

The chain is built from TRBV11-3 and TRBJ2-3, with D tentatively TRBD2 (7 bases). CDR1 and CDR2 from the germline V gene are SGHNT and YENEEA. The CDR3 runs 15 residues. V lost 11 bases, J lost 4 bases, and 22 bases lay in between. The DNA of the CDR3 is TGTGCCTCCTCCCCGGGGGGCAGGGTCGCAGATACGCAGTATTTT. It translates to CASSPGGRVADTQYF.

In this sample, this clonotype turned up a few times. The chain recombines TRBV7-8 with TRBJ2-1; D ambiguous. The CDR3 consists of 13 residues. V was shortened by 3 bases and J by 4 bases, with 7 bases between the two germline ends. In germline, CDR1 is SGHVS, CDR2 FQNEAQ. The CDR3 spells CASSFVQYNEQFF. The CDR3 bases are TGTGCCAGCAGCTTTGTTCAGTACAATGAGCAGTTCTTC.

This clonotype came up a few times. This chain joins TRBV5-1 and TRBJ2-1; D gene unclear. V shed 2 bases and J shed 2 bases, with 11 bases lying between them. The CDR3 runs 15 residues. The germline gives CDR1 SGHRS, CDR2 YFSETQ. DNA for the CDR3: TGCGCCAGCAGCTTTTTTGGCGACCCCTACAATGAGCAGTTCTTC. Translated, it gives CASSFFGDPYNEQFF.

This clonotype came up a few times. The chain recombines TRBV15 with TRBJ2-7, with a weak D call TRBD1 (5 bases). The length of the CDR3 is 13 residues. V was shortened by 4 bases and J by 1 base, with 8 bases between the two germline ends. The V gene's germline CDR1 is LNHNV and CDR2 YYDKDF (reference sequence). CDR3 nucleotides: TGTGCCACCAGCATTCAGGGATCCTACGAGCAGTACTTC. This gives the protein CATSIQGSYEQYF.

The chain couples TRBV7-2 to TRBJ2-3; D call uncertain. The germline CDR1 and CDR2 sequences are SGHTA and FQGNSA. The CDR3 is 16 residues long. V was trimmed by 5 bases and J by 2 bases, leaving 17 bases between them. The CDR3 DNA reads TGTGCCAGCAGCCTGGGCGGTACGCTACTCACAGATACGCAGTATTTT. The encoded protein is CASSLGGTLLTDTQYF.

This clonotype was seen at least ten times. The chain recombines TRBV19 with TRBJ2-1; TRBD2 aligns across 11 bases. This CDR3 region has 15 residues. Germline assignment: CDR1 LNHDA and CDR2 SQIVND (reference sequence). Trimming at V came to 3 bases and at J to 7 bases, leaving 5 bases not matched to a gene. CDR3 coding DNA: TGTGCCAGTAGTATCCCTAGCGGGGGGAGGAATGAGCAGTTCTTC. Amino acid sequence: CASSIPSGGRNEQFF.

This clonotype occurred a few times. The chain couples TRBV4-2 to TRBJ1-4; no definite D call. CDR3 size: 16 residues. Trimming took 1 base from V and 0 from J, leaving 9 bases between them. Per germline, CDR1 LGHNA and CDR2 YNFKEQ. CDR3 in amino acids: CASSQATRSTNEKLFF. CDR3 sequence (DNA): TGTGCCAGCAGCCAAGCGACCAGATCAACTAATGAAAAACTGTTTTTT.

This clonotype was seen many times. This sequence joins TRBV5-1 and TRBJ1-1, with D possibly matching TRBD1 (5 bases). The V and J ends lost 1 base and 5 bases respectively, with 12 bases between them. The CDR3 contains 14 residues. The germline V gene has CDR1 SGHRS and CDR2 YFSETQ. The CDR3 sequence: CASSLSGGVTEAFF. CDR3 sequence (DNA): TGCGCCAGCAGCTTGTCGGGGGGAGTAACTGAAGCTTTCTTT.

This clonotype was seen a handful of times. The rearrangement links TRBV7-9 to TRBJ2-2, with a possible D match to TRBD2 (5 bases). Germline values: CDR1 SEHNR, CDR2 FQNEAQ (reference sequence). V lost 8 bases and J 1 base, leaving 20 bases between the germline ends. The CDR3 is 17 residues long. The CDR3 DNA reads TGTGCCAGCCTCCCGGGGTATACTGTCCTGAACACCGGGGAGCTGTTTTTT. Protein product: CASLPGYTVLNTGELFF.

The chain employs TRBV12-3 or TRBV12-4 and TRBJ2-3, with a possible D match to TRBD1 (5 bases). V lost 5 bases, J lost 2 bases, and 20 bases lay in between. The CDR3 contains 17 residues. This CDR3 reads CASSPSLVGHFTDTQYF. The CDR3 DNA reads as TGTGCCAGCAGTCCGTCGTTAGTAGGACACTTCACAGATACGCAGTATTTT.